There are many counts of the clone carrying this T cell receptor beta chain. Its antigen remains unidentified. These data belong to a study of CD8+CD57+ T cells in acquired aplastic anemia. Genomic DNA templated the TCR beta VDJ and CDR3 profiling. TCRdb called the reads again in MiXCR, with one record for every CDR3 protein. In the table there are some 130,000 distinct CDR3 sequences, 41% of which are singletons. Whole-study results and caveats: About 30 CD8+ CDR3 sequences occurred in both the patients and the controls.

The sequenced sample consisted of sorted CD4+, CD8+, or CD8+CD57+ T cells (not recorded which) from PBMCs. This receptor was identified in a human donor in good health, serving as a control.

CDR3 protein: CASSIDEAERYNEQFF. The CDR3 region has the DNA TGTGCCAGTAGTATAGACGAGGCGGAGCGCTACAATGAGCAGTTCTTC. The gene calls are TRBV19 and TRBJ2-1; no firm D call. CDR3 length: 16 amino acids. Germline V gene lookup returns CDR1 LNHDA and CDR2 SQIVND (reference sequence). Trimming left V 0 bases short and J 3 bases short, with 12 bases between.